The 30 T cell receptor beta chains in this list originate from one sample, sequenced in a study of cytomegalovirus exposure and HLA in healthy donors. In the PCR, 60 Vbeta and 13 Jbeta primers were used. Libraries were prepared by immunoSEQ multiplex PCR; TCRdb keeps only in-frame clonotypes and omits some of them. The sample holds about 130,000 clones, 70% to 80% seen once. Sequenced sample: PBMCs. Receptor source: a woman between 50 and 59 years old in good health and CMV-seronegative.

The gene calls are TRBV30 and TRBJ2-2; possible D gene TRBD2, 5 bases. The CDR3 consists of 12 residues. The V gene's germline CDR1 is GTSNPN and CDR2 SVGIG (reference sequence). V was cut by 3 bases and J by 9 bases, with 11 bases left in between. CDR3 nucleotides: TGTGCCTGGAGAGGGAGAGTCTGGGAGCTGTTTTTT. This gives the protein CAWRGRVWELFF.

The genes are TRBV27 and TRBJ2-1, with TRBD2 as a possible D gene (6 bases). CDR1 is MNHEY and CDR2 is SMNVEV in the germline V gene (reference sequence). V dropped 5 bases and J dropped 9 bases, with 20 bases sitting between them. The CDR3 sequence is 15 residues long. CDR3 sequence (DNA): TGTGCCAGCAGTCCTCGGGACTTTCGGGGAGGTGAGCAGTTCTTC. Its protein is CASSPRDFRGGEQFF.

The chain is built from TRBV27 and TRBJ2-7; 10 bases match TRBD2. V trimming: 7 bases; J trimming: 1 base; junction bases outside the gene matches: 10. This CDR3 spans 16 amino acids. Germline V gene sequence: CDR1 MNHEY, CDR2 SMNVEV (reference sequence). This chain's CDR3 is CASTPLTSGASYEQYF. The CDR3 region has the DNA TGTGCCAGCACCCCTTTAACTAGCGGGGCATCCTACGAGCAGTACTTC.

The chain uses TRBV25-1 and TRBJ1-4; 7 nucleotides line up with TRBD1. After removal of 5 bases from V and 3 bases from J, the junction contained 6 bases not matched to a gene. Germline CDR1 and CDR2: MGHDK and SYGVNS. The CDR3 loop spans 15 amino acids. The CDR3 is CASSSRTGSNEKLFF. DNA of the CDR3: TGTGCCAGCAGTTCCCGGACAGGATCTAATGAAAAACTGTTTTTT.

Comment on this clone: At the DNA level, this CDR3 is encoded by other sequences in the same sample as well. The V gene is TRBV5-6, the J gene TRBJ2-7; 14 bases fit TRBD2. This CDR3 spans 19 amino acids. Germline loops: CDR1 SGHDT, CDR2 YYEEEE. Trimming at V came to 3 bases and at J to 9 bases, leaving 20 bases not matched to a gene. The CDR3 loop reads CASSWGTSGRQTLIEGQYV. The CDR3, as DNA: TGTGCCAGCAGCTGGGGGACTAGCGGGAGACAAACGTTGATAGAGGGGCAGTACGTC.

This rearrangement joins TRBV25-1 to TRBJ2-3; 15 positions match TRBD2. The CDR3 is 16 residues long. Germline V gene lookup returns CDR1 MGHDK and CDR2 SYGVNS. V was clipped by 6 bases and J by 8 bases; unmatched bases: 9. CDR3 sequence: CASSSPGLAGGATQYF. The CDR3 DNA is TGTGCCAGCAGCTCACCGGGACTAGCGGGAGGAGCTACGCAGTATTTT.

This chain uses TRBV11-3 with TRBJ1-2; TRBD1 matches 7 bases. The germline gives CDR1 SGHNT, CDR2 YENEEA. V lost 2 bases, J lost 10 bases, and 7 bases stayed unmatched. The CDR3 is made up of 13 amino acids. The CDR3, as DNA: TGTGCCAGCAGCTTACGGGGGACAGTCGACTACACCTTC. This translates into CASSLRGTVDYTF.

The rearrangement joins TRBV7-9 to TRBJ2-2, with 7 positions matching TRBD2. Germline trimming cut 5 bases from V and 5 bases from J; bases unmatched to any gene: 11. There are 16 residues in the CDR3. The germline gives CDR1 SEHNR, CDR2 FQNEAQ (reference sequence). The CDR3, as DNA: TGTGCCAGCAGCAAGCAGAGGGAAGCGGGAACCGGGGAGCTGTTTTTT. It encodes CASSKQREAGTGELFF.

This clone was detected a few times. This sequence joins TRBV6-6 and TRBJ1-1; maybe TRBD1 (6 bases). V shed 10 bases and J shed 3 bases, with 15 bases lying between them. Germline V gene lookup returns CDR1 MNHNY and CDR2 SVGAGI (reference sequence). The CDR3 loop spans 13 amino acids. Here the CDR3 reads CATYRAVDTEAFF. CDR3 DNA sequence: TGTGCCACCTACAGGGCTGTCGACACTGAAGCTTTCTTT.

V is TRBV5-6 and J is TRBJ2-7, with TRBD1 matching over 11 bases. J was trimmed by 3 bases and V by 5 bases; bases with no gene match: 1. Germline assignment: CDR1 SGHDT and CDR2 YYEEEE. The CDR3 has 13 amino acids. CDR3 nucleotide sequence: TGTGCCAGCAGGGGGACAGGGGGCTACGAGCAGTACGTC. Encoded protein: CASRGTGGYEQYV.

The V and J genes are TRBV6-5 and TRBJ1-2; D is ambiguous. The length of the CDR3 is 15 residues. Germline V lookup: CDR1 MNHEY, CDR2 SVGAGI. Trimming took off 2 bases at V and 6 bases at J, with 16 bases between the two ends. DNA of the CDR3: TGTGCCAGCAGTTACCATCCGGCAGATGGGCATGGCTACACCTTC. Its translation is CASSYHPADGHGYTF.

The V gene is TRBV21-1, the J gene TRBJ2-7; whether TRBD2, the table's D call, matches the DNA was not checked. TRBV21-1 is a listed pseudogene. The CDR3 consists of 15 residues. The chain's CDR3 is CASSKGLAVIYEQYV. As DNA, the CDR3 is TGTGCCAGCAGCAAAGGGCTAGCGGTTATCTACGAGCAGTACGTC.

This clone occurred a few times. At one of its ends the junction is not consistent with the germline gene, which may arise from a read error. The CDR3 DNA reads TGTGCCAGCACCAGGGATGTGTCTCAGCCCCAGAATTTT. Protein: CASTRDVSQPQNF. This sequence joins TRBV6-5 and TRBJ1-5; TRBD1 is a possible D gene (5 bases). This CDR3 contains 13 residues. Germline V gene sequence: CDR1 MNHEY, CDR2 SVGAGI.

The V and J genes are TRBV5-1 and TRBJ2-2; D is uncertain. Germline CDR1 and CDR2: SGHRS and YFSETQ. The CDR3 totals 11 residues. V was pared by 6 bases and J by 6 bases, with 6 bases between. In DNA, the CDR3 is TGCGCCAGCACAAGCGCCGGGGAGCTGTTTTTT. It encodes CASTSAGELFF.

The table lists this clone with a few counts. The chain has TRBV7-2 and TRBJ1-2, with 8 nucleotides matching TRBD1. The CDR3 runs to 15 residues. Germline assignment: CDR1 SGHTA and CDR2 FQGNSA. Unmatched junction bases numbered 13, after V lost 5 bases and J lost 8 bases. In nucleotides, the CDR3 is TGTGCCAGCAGCGGGCCGAGACAGGGGCTCAAAGGCTACACCTTC. Encoded protein: CASSGPRQGLKGYTF.

This rearrangement joins TRBV30 to TRBJ2-1, with 9 bases that match TRBD1. The CDR3 covers 14 residues. After removal of 5 bases from V and 7 bases from J, the junction contained 9 bases not matched to a gene. Germline V gives CDR1 GTSNPN, CDR2 SVGIG (reference sequence). CDR3 sequence reads: CAWEKGQGENEQFF. In nucleotides, the CDR3 is TGTGCCTGGGAAAAGGGACAGGGAGAAAATGAGCAGTTCTTC.

This clone has only a few counts. The rearrangement links TRBV5-1 to TRBJ1-1; D ambiguous. CDR1 and CDR2 (germline): SGHRS, YFSETQ. With 1 base removed from V and 5 bases from J, the gap between germline ends came to 9 bases. CDR3 length equals 13 residues. The CDR3 sequence: CASSLRGGTEAFF. The CDR3 DNA follows: TGCGCCAGCAGCTTGCGAGGAGGGACTGAAGCTTTCTTT.

V usage is TRBV29-1 and J usage is TRBJ2-1; 15 nucleotides align to TRBD2. This CDR3 spans 20 amino acids. The junction had 12 bases not matched to a gene; V was cut back by 2 bases and J by 1 base. CDR1 and CDR2 from the germline V gene are SQVTM and ANQGSEA. Here the CDR3 DNA reads TGCAGCGTTGAAAAGTTTCCGGGACTAGCGGGGGGCGGGTCCTACAATGAGCAGTTCTTC. This codes for CSVEKFPGLAGGGSYNEQFF.

V usage is TRBV4-2 and J usage is TRBJ2-5; possibly TRBD1 for D (8 bases). The CDR3 sequence is 17 residues long. V was pared by 4 bases and J by 2 bases, with 20 bases between. Germline CDR1 LGHNA, CDR2 YNFKEQ. As DNA, the CDR3 is TGTGCCAGCAGCCCTATGGACAGGGTGGGGGGGCAAGAGACCCAGTACTTC. Encoded protein: CASSPMDRVGGQETQYF.

To note about this clone: Other DNA sequences in this specimen translate into the identical CDR3. The V gene is TRBV9, the J gene TRBJ1-2, with D uncertain. V was clipped by 0 bases and J by 4 bases, with 4 bases between them. Germline-derived CDR1 and CDR2 are SGDLS and YYNGEE. The CDR3 covers 12 residues. The CDR3: CASSVDGYGYTF. CDR3 DNA: TGTGCCAGCAGCGTAGACGGCTATGGCTACACCTTC. The variable domain in full, completed from reference TRBV9 and TRBJ1-2, reads DSGVTQTPKHLITATGQRVTLRCSPRSGDLSVYWYQQSLDQGLQFLIQYYNGEERAKGNILERFSAQQFPDLHSELNLSSLELGDSALYFCASSVDGYGYTFGSGTRLTVV.

This clone was seen only a few times. Within the sample, other DNA sequences also encode this same CDR3. The rearrangement uses TRBV13 and TRBJ2-2; TRBD2 matches at 10 bases. The junction had 9 bases not matched to a gene; V was cut back by 1 base and J by 7 bases. The CDR3 length is 17 residues. CDR1 and CDR2 from the germline V gene are PRHDT and FYEKMQ (reference sequence). The CDR3 nucleotides read TGTGCCAGCAGCTTAGACGTAACTAGCGGGACTGTCGGGGAGCTGTTTTTT. It yields the protein CASSLDVTSGTVGELFF.

The rearrangement links TRBV7-2 to TRBJ2-5; 7 bases agree with TRBD1. V shed 4 bases and J 5 bases; nucleotides not matched to a gene: 13. This CDR3 region has 16 residues. Germline CDR1 is SGHTA and CDR2 is FQGNSA. CDR3 in amino acids: CASSSLGQLKAETQYF. The CDR3 DNA reads as TGTGCCAGCAGCTCCTTGGGACAGTTGAAGGCGGAGACCCAGTACTTC.

A few counts support this clone. The chain links TRBV27 to TRBJ2-7; TRBD1 is a possible D gene (6 bases). Germline V lookup: CDR1 MNHEY, CDR2 SMNVEV (reference sequence). The length of the CDR3 is 14 residues. The V and J ends lost 2 bases and 5 bases respectively, with 13 bases between them. The CDR3 is CASSLLTGTDEQYF. The CDR3 coding sequence is TGTGCCAGCAGTTTACTGACAGGAACCGACGAGCAGTACTTC.

Details on this clone: One end of the junction varies from germline; a read error may be responsible. The rearrangement uses TRBV5-1 and TRBJ2-3, with TRBD2 as a possible D gene (7 bases). The CDR3 is made up of 12 amino acids. The V gene's germline CDR1 is SGHRS and CDR2 YFSETQ. CDR3 region: CASSRTRGSEYF. DNA for the CDR3: TGTGCCAGCAGTCGGACTAGGGGGTCGGAGTATTTT.

This clone was detected only once. A read error may produce the germline difference seen at one junction end. This chain connects TRBV7-7 to TRBJ2-7; D might be TRBD2 (5 bases). Germline V lookup: CDR1 SSHAT, CDR2 FNYEAQ (reference sequence). There are 13 residues in the CDR3. CDR3 DNA: TGTGCTAGCAGCCGGGGAAAGACCTACGAGCAGTACTTC. It translates to CASSRGKTYEQYF.

The chain has TRBV28 and TRBJ1-4, with D hard to call. This CDR3 has 13 amino acids. Germline V gene lookup returns CDR1 MDHEN and CDR2 SYDVKM. With 6 bases removed from V and 7 bases from J, the gap between germline ends came to 12 bases. CDR3 bases: TGTGCCAGCAGCCAACTATATTTTGAAAAACTGTTTTTT. Its protein is CASSQLYFEKLFF.

In this sample, this clone turned up once. The gene calls are TRBV27 and TRBJ2-7; 10 nucleotides match TRBD2. Germline V gene data show CDR1 as MNHEY and CDR2 as SMNVEV (reference sequence). V trimming: 6 bases; J trimming: 8 bases; junction bases outside the gene matches: 13. The CDR3 is 15 amino acids. CDR3 coding DNA: TGTGCCAGCAGCTCCTCGGGGGCTAGCGGGAGTAAGCAGTACTTC. Residues: CASSSSGASGSKQYF.

The chain is built from TRBV27 and TRBJ1-2; TRBD1 might be the D (5 bases). The CDR3 consists of 16 residues. V lost 6 bases, J lost 6 bases, and 23 bases lay in between. Germline lookup yields CDR1 MNHEY and CDR2 SMNVEV (reference sequence). In nucleotides, the CDR3 is TGTGCCAGCAGCCCCGGGGGTACTCTGCCCCCAAATGGCTACACCTTC. Residues: CASSPGGTLPPNGYTF.

The chain carries TRBV6-5 and TRBJ1-1, with D hard to call. From germline, CDR1 is MNHEY and CDR2 SVGAGI. This CDR3 has 13 residues. The germline V and J ends were trimmed by 2 bases and 2 bases, with 6 bases remaining between them. Here the CDR3 DNA reads TGTGCCAGCAGTTACCTAGCAAACACTGAAGCTTTCTTT. It translates to CASSYLANTEAFF.

The V call is TRBV23-1, the J call TRBJ1-1; tentative D call: TRBD1 (5 bases). TRBV23-1 is assigned to the ORF class and has an uncertain function. Trimming removed 3 bases at V and 6 bases at J, with 8 bases between. The CDR3 has 12 residues. CDR3 nucleotides: TGCGCCAGCAGTCAGGACAAAGCTGAAGCTTTCTTT. It specifies CASSQDKAEAFF.